This T cell receptor (beta chain) is drawn from a study of blood T cell repertoires in COVID-19. Original processing methods: Amplification from reference gene primers served as the basis for estimated nucleated cell counts. Using immunoSEQ multiplex PCR, the repertoire was profiled, and TCRdb retains in-frame clones only, with some absent. D and trimming come from the DNA, and the V and J calls and clone size come from that table. The table records approximately 260,000 clones, approximately 83% of them present only once. Germline-derived CDR1 and CDR2 are SGHDN and FVKESK. V was pared by 10 bases and J by 0 bases, with 20 bases of the junction left unmatched. The CDR3 runs to 19 residues.

The receptor was derived from a woman aged 70-85 years with acute or convalescent COVID-19. Sample: peripheral blood. The genes are TRBV14 and TRBJ2-2, with 7 nucleotides matching TRBD1. In nucleotides, the CDR3 is TGTGCCACTCCCCCAAGGAAACAGGGGAAGAGGTCGAACACCGGGGAGCTGTTTTTT. It translates to CATPPRKQGKRSNTGELFF.